One TCR beta chain is described in this entry. This clone was seen just once. Its antigen specificity is not known. Qualities for individual bases were not recorded, and no much larger clone is one base off. The sample is drawn from a study of shared clonotypes between healthy human individuals (dated by TCRdb to about 2020). Describing the broader study: The cohort included three men and a couple of women between 18 and 49 years of age. Libraries were prepared and TCR repertoires were sequenced by different laboratories using diverse techniques, in order to increase sequencing depth and limit assay-specific biases. Per donor, leukapheresis produced somewhere between about 0.9 and 9.5 billion PBMCs. The study deeply sequenced blood TCR repertoires of roughly five healthy adults to estimate repertoire size and the extent of clonotype sharing between individuals. For each donor, three plates each were used for CD4 naive and CD4 memory, two plates were used for CD8 naive, and one plate was used for CD8 memory.

The donors were healthy, HIV-negative adults who had no recently reported acute infections or vaccinations. Every donor was a Caucasian adult living in Nashville, Tennessee, USA. Magnetic negative selection was used to enrich CD4+ T cells, after which naive cells were positively selected on CD45RA and the negative fraction became the memory subset. Blood was obtained by leukapheresis, after which PBMCs were separated by Ficoll-Histopaque density gradient centrifugation and cryopreserved in liquid nitrogen vapor phase. Purity and quantity of every magnetically sorted T cell population were checked by analytical flow cytometry. Genomic DNA was isolated from every sorted fraction and measured by UV absorbance on a Nanodrop 2000c. Overall study outcomes, separate from this receptor: Naive subsets generally had larger estimated clonotype richness than memory subsets. Sampling was limited to blood, and TCR repertoires in tissue likely differ from TCR repertoires in blood. Incomplete sequencing was indicated by rarefaction of sorted-subset datasets, despite the large sequencing depth. The genetic and exposure-history diversity represented was limited by the small number of donors. About 5% of naive CD4, 3% to 3.5% of naive CD8, about 2.5% of memory CD4, and about 0.4% of memory CD8 clonotypes were shared across a few donors. Based on pairwise subsampling, the degree of clonotype sharing among donors was expected to be affected by sequencing depth. Compared with non-shared clonotypes, clonotypes shared by all four sorted-subset donors had higher generation probabilities.

Using the deep immunoSEQ assay, TCR CDR3 regions were amplified from genomic DNA by multiplex PCR. For each cell subset, the extracted genomic DNA was distributed evenly across all wells of several immunoSEQ 96-well plates, and each plate served as one replicate. For sorted subsets, each replicate PCR was loaded with around 220 ng genomic DNA, equivalent to 32,000 or so T cell genomes. The purified libraries were quantified using a Qubit 3.0 fluorometer, sized with a Bioanalyzer 2100, and then quantified again using the KAPA Library Quantification kit. Every immunoSEQ 96-well plate was sequenced on a separate single-read 150-cycle Illumina NextSeq 550 flow cell. As for the original processing: The immunoSEQ output contained only junctional sequences without quality scores, so filtering could not match that applied to full-length reads. To assign V/J genes and CDR3, sequences were annotated using PyIR, a Python wrapper for IgBLAST v1.9, with IMGT germline references. Reads with weak V/J assignments (E-value above 1e-6), missing CDR3, stop codons, out-of-frame junctions, or ambiguous translated residues were removed. V3J clonotypes were defined as sequences sharing the same inferred V gene, J gene, and CDR3 amino acid sequence. The percentage overlap between two repertoires was calculated by dividing the number of shared unique clonotypes by the size of the smaller repertoire. Richness of each repertoire was evaluated using RTK rarefaction, the Chao1 estimator, and Recon v2.1 estimates of unobserved clonotypes. For all TCRbeta clonotypes obtained by the gDNA method from a few donors, generation probabilities were computed with OLGA. This is the immuneACCESS table as TCRdb keeps it, with only in-frame sequences that have V and J called. A part of the clones is gone; compared with another copy, unresolved V genes explain less than half, and the rest is unexplained. V and J calls plus clone size are reproduced from that table; the DNA served to infer D and trimming. In all, the sample holds around 2.3 million clones, and approximately 94% of those were seen once. Roughly 0.13% of the sample lies in the top ten.

The V and J ends are trimmed by 7 bases and 1 base, leaving 13 bases between them. CDR1 is given as LNHDA and CDR2 as SQIVND, both from the germline V gene (reference sequence). Taken from cysteine to phenylalanine, the CDR3 has 14 residues. Of all the DNA, just the CDR3 is kept, 42 bases in frame from base 1. The sample comprised naive CD4+ T cells sorted from blood. The cell subset or site tag for this specimen amounts to: CD45RA+ positively selected. This TCR derives from a man aged 18 to 35 in good health. The chain links TRBV19 with TRBJ1-1, with the D gene too uncertain to name. This receptor carries the CDR3 CASIEDRGNTEAFF. In nucleotide form, the sequence is TGTGCCAGTATTGAAGATCGAGGGAACACTGAAGCTTTCTTT.